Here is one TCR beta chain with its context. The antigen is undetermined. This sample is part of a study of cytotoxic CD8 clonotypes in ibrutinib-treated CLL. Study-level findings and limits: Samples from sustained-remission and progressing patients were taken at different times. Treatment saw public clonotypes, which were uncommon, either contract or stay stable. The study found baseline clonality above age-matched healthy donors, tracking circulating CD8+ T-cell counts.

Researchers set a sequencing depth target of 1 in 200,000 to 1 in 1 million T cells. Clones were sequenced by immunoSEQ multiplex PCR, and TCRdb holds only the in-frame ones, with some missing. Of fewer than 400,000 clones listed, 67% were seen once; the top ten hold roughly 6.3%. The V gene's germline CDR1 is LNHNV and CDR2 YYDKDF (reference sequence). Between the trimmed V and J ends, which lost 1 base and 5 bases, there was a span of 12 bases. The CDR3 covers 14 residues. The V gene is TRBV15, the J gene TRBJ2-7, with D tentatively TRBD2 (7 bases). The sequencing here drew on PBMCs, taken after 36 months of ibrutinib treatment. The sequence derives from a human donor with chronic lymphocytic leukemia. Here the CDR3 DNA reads TGTGCCACCAGCAGAGTGGGGGGGCTCCACGAGCAGTACTTC. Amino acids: CATSRVGGLHEQYF.